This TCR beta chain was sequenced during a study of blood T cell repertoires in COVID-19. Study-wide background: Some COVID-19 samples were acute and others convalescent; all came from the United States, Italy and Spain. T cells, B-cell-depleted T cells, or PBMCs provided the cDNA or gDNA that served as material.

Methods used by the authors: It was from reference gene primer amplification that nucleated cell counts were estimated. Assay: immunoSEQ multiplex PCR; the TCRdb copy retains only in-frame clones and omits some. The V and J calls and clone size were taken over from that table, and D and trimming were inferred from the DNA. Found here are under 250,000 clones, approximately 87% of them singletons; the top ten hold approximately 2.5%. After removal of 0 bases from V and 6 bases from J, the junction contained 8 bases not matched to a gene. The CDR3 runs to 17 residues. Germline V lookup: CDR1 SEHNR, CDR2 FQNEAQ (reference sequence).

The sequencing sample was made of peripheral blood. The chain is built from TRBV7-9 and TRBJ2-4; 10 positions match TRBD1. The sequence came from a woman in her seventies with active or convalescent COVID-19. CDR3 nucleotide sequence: TGTGCCAGCAGCTTAGCCGGGGCGGGGACAGGGGTAAACATTCAGTACTTC. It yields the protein CASSLAGAGTGVNIQYF.